Listed here are 24 T cell receptor beta chains from one sample, sequenced in a study of OX40 agonist ivuxolimab in advanced cancers. Preparation of the library involved the immunoSEQ multiplex PCR assay. The table was pulled from immuneACCESS by TCRdb, which kept in-frame rearrangements only. Such tables lose some clones; where checked, under half of the loss comes from unresolved V genes, and the rest has no known cause. The sample table lists around 40,000 clones, around 86% of them with a count of one. Clones ranked in the top ten supply about 15% of the sample. The material was CD4+ or CD8+ T cells sorted from blood, obtained in a trial of the OX40 agonist ivuxolimab. The origin of the receptors is an adult with an advanced solid tumor such as melanoma, head and neck, liver or kidney cancer.

The chain combines TRBV7-9 with TRBJ2-1; tentatively, D is TRBD2 (6 bases). There are 13 residues in the CDR3. Trimming took off 3 bases at V and 6 bases at J, with 9 bases between the two ends. CDR1 and CDR2 from the germline V gene are SEHNR and FQNEAQ (reference sequence). The chain's CDR3 is CASSLAGSNEQFF. The CDR3 DNA follows: TGTGCCAGCAGCTTGGCGGGGTCCAATGAGCAGTTCTTC.

The gene calls are TRBV6-6 and TRBJ2-6, with unresolved D. The CDR3 covers 13 residues. V was trimmed by 9 bases and J by 4 bases, leaving 10 bases between them. Looked up from germline, CDR1 is MNHNY and CDR2 is SVGAGI (reference sequence). For the CDR3, the DNA is TGTGCCAGTCACATAACCGGGGCCAACGTCCTGACTTTC. Amino acid sequence: CASHITGANVLTF.

The chain has TRBV19 and TRBJ2-2; 15 nucleotides align to TRBD2. CDR1 and CDR2 from the germline V gene are LNHDA and SQIVND (reference sequence). There are 17 residues in the CDR3. V gave up 6 bases and J gave up 5 bases; unmatched junction bases: 7. The CDR3 coding sequence is TGTGCCAGTAGCCCAAGGACTAGCGGGAGGGGTACCGGGGAGCTGTTTTTT. This gives the protein CASSPRTSGRGTGELFF. Using reference TRBV19 and TRBJ2-2 for the parts outside the CDR3, the full variable domain is DGGITQSPKYLFRKEGQNVTLSCEQNLNHDAMYWYRQDPGQGLRLIYYSQIVNDFQKGDIAEGYSVSREKKESFPLTVTSAQKNPTAFYLCASSPRTSGRGTGELFFGEGSRLTVL.

The chain couples TRBV10-2 to TRBJ1-1; weak D call: TRBD1 (5 bases). Trimming took 2 bases from V and 13 from J, leaving 14 bases between them. The CDR3 sequence is 12 residues long. Germline values: CDR1 WSHSY, CDR2 SAAADI. The CDR3 DNA reads as TGCGCCAGCAGTGAGCGGCAGGGATGGGTTTTCTTT. Its protein product is CASSERQGWVFF.

In its sample, this clone was seen once. The chain combines TRBV9 with TRBJ2-5; no clear D. CDR3 length equals 15 residues. With 3 bases removed from V and 4 bases from J, the gap between germline ends came to 16 bases. Germline assignment: CDR1 SGDLS and CDR2 YYNGEE. The CDR3 spells CASSEYSLVGETQYF. The CDR3 region has the DNA TGTGCCAGCAGCGAATATTCCCTTGTGGGAGAGACCCAGTACTTC.

The V gene is TRBV4-3, the J gene TRBJ2-4; D remains unclear. The germline CDR1 and CDR2 sequences are LGHNA and YSLEER. This CDR3 spans 15 amino acids. The V end lost 1 base, the J end lost 9 bases, and 16 bases lay between the germline ends. CDR3 region: CASSQAPSRNSIQYF. CDR3 sequence (DNA): TGCGCCAGCAGCCAAGCCCCCTCTAGGAATAGCATTCAGTACTTC.

The V gene is TRBV4-3, the J gene TRBJ2-1; D not certain. Trimming left V 1 base short and J 2 bases short, with 6 bases between. The V gene's germline CDR1 is LGHNA and CDR2 YSLEER. The CDR3 runs 14 residues. CDR3 protein: CASSQVLAYNEQFF. The CDR3 DNA is TGCGCCAGCAGCCAAGTCCTAGCCTACAATGAGCAGTTCTTC.

CDR3 amino acids: CASSYSQDTQQPQHF. As DNA, the CDR3 is TGTGCCAGCAGTTACTCGCAGGATACTCAACAGCCCCAGCATTTT. The V call is TRBV6-6, the J call TRBJ1-5; D remains ambiguous. Trimming took 0 bases from V and 7 from J, leaving 13 bases between them. Germline V gives CDR1 MNHNY, CDR2 SVGAGI (reference sequence). The CDR3 runs 15 residues.

This clone was counted between two and nine times. The gene calls are TRBV6-6 and TRBJ1-5, with D uncertain. The ends were cut back, 6 bases at V and 0 bases at J, with 12 bases in the middle. The CDR3 contains 15 residues. Germline CDR1 is MNHNY and CDR2 is SVGAGI (reference sequence). CDR3 nucleotides: TGTGCCAGCAGCCCCTTAGCCCGTAGCAATCAGCCCCAGCATTTT. It codes for CASSPLARSNQPQHF.

CDR3 sequence (DNA): TGTGCCATCAGTGAGCCGATGCCCGGTTTCGGCACGCGGGGGACCTACACAGATACGCAGTATTTT. Translated: CAISEPMPGFGTRGTYTDTQYF. This chain joins TRBV10-3 and TRBJ2-3; TRBD2 matches 7 bases. The germline gives CDR1 ENHRY, CDR2 SYGVKD. V gave up 2 bases and J gave up 2 bases; unmatched junction bases: 25. This CDR3 comprises 22 residues.

The genes are TRBV7-2 and TRBJ2-7; D ambiguous. With 5 bases removed from V and 1 base from J, the gap between germline ends came to 12 bases. Germline V gives CDR1 SGHTA, CDR2 FQGNSA. CDR3 length equals 14 residues. CDR3 protein: CASSPEVSSYEQYF. In DNA, the CDR3 is TGTGCCAGCAGCCCCGAAGTGTCGTCCTACGAGCAGTACTTC.

The rearrangement joins TRBV5-4 to TRBJ2-6; TRBD1 aligns across 9 bases. CDR1 and CDR2 (germline): SGHNT, YYREEE (reference sequence). The J segment lost 4 bases and the V segment lost 2 bases, leaving 1 base of the junction unmatched. The CDR3 covers 15 residues. CDR3 nucleotides: TGTGCCAGCAGCTTACAGGGGGCCGGGGCCAACGTCCTGACTTTC. Its protein is CASSLQGAGANVLTF.

This chain uses TRBV14 with TRBJ2-7; no reliable D call. The germline V gene encodes CDR1 SGHDN and CDR2 FVKESK. This CDR3 is built from 14 residues. Trimming left V 6 bases short and J 0 bases short, with 12 bases between. CDR3 loop: CASRASFGSYEQYF. The CDR3 region has the DNA TGTGCCAGCAGAGCTTCGTTTGGCTCCTACGAGCAGTACTTC.

V and J are TRBV7-9 and TRBJ2-7; the match to TRBD1 covers 8 bases. Germline trimming cut 4 bases from V and 0 bases from J; bases unmatched to any gene: 11. Germline V gene lookup returns CDR1 SEHNR and CDR2 FQNEAQ (reference sequence). The CDR3 contains 17 residues. CDR3 nucleotide sequence: TGTGCCAGCAGCTCATGGACAGGGACCCAAAGCTCCTACGAGCAGTACTTC. Its protein is CASSSWTGTQSSYEQYF. The full variable domain, its missing parts supplied by reference TRBV7-9 and TRBJ2-7, is DTGVSQNPRHKITKRGQNVTFRCDPISEHNRLYWYRQTLGQGPEFLTYFQNEAQLEKSRLLSDRFSAERPKGSFSTLEIQRTEQGDSAMYLCASSSWTGTQSSYEQYFGPGTRLTVT.

The chain carries TRBV18 and TRBJ2-5; no clear D. In germline, CDR1 is KGHSH, CDR2 LQKENI. This CDR3 is built from 14 residues. V was pared by 0 bases and J by 1 base, with 6 bases between. CDR3 amino acids: CASSPPASQETQYF. CDR3 DNA: TGTGCCAGCTCACCACCTGCTAGCCAAGAGACCCAGTACTTC. The full variable domain, its missing parts supplied by reference TRBV18 and TRBJ2-5, is NAGVMQNPRHLVRRRGQEARLRCSPMKGHSHVYWYRQLPEEGLKFMVYLQKENIIDESGMPKERFSAEFPKEGPSILRIQQVVRGDSAAYFCASSPPASQETQYFGPGTRLLVL.

CDR3 sequence (DNA): TGCGCCAGCATGCTATTAGGAGGAGGGCCCTCAGAGCAGTTCTTC. Translated: CASMLLGGGPSEQFF. The V call is TRBV4-3, the J call TRBJ2-1; possible D gene TRBD2, 6 bases. V lost 7 bases to trimming and J lost 10 bases, with 23 bases between them. Germline-derived CDR1 and CDR2 are LGHNA and YSLEER. The CDR3 loop spans 15 amino acids.

The CDR3 coding sequence is TGTGCCAGTAGTATCGAGGGGTCCCCCTCCTACAATGAGCAGTTCTTC. Translated, it gives CASSIEGSPSYNEQFF. V and J are TRBV19 and TRBJ2-1; either TRBD1 or TRBD2 may fit D (5 bases each). The V gene lost 3 bases and the J gene lost 0 bases, with 12 bases spanning the gap. Germline V gene sequence: CDR1 LNHDA, CDR2 SQIVND (reference sequence). The CDR3 contains 16 residues.

The rearrangement uses TRBV5-1 and TRBJ2-1; D might be TRBD2 (6 bases). CDR3 length: 15 amino acids. In germline, CDR1 is SGHRS, CDR2 YFSETQ. Trimming cost V 4 bases and J 5 bases, with 16 bases left between them. CDR3 coding DNA: TGCGCCAGCAGCCTGGAGGGGCCGTCGAACAATGAGCAGTTCTTC. Translation gives CASSLEGPSNNEQFF.

The genes are TRBV13 and TRBJ2-3; possibly TRBD1 or TRBD2 for D (6 bases each). CDR1 is PRHDT, CDR2 FYEKMQ, per germline (reference sequence). V lost 5 bases, J lost 3 bases, and 15 bases lay in between. The CDR3 loop spans 15 amino acids. The CDR3 sequence is CASSTEAGQTDTQYF. CDR3 DNA sequence: TGTGCCAGCAGCACCGAGGCGGGACAAACAGATACGCAGTATTTT.

This rearrangement joins TRBV28 to TRBJ2-5; possibly TRBD2 for D (6 bases). The CDR3 is 15 amino acids. CDR1 and CDR2 (germline): MDHEN, SYDVKM. V was trimmed by 8 bases and J by 5 bases, leaving 21 bases between them. The CDR3 nucleotides are TGTGCCAGCCGACCACGTCCGGGGGTGGCGGAGACCCAGTACTTC. As protein: CASRPRPGVAETQYF.

The J gene is TRBJ2-5, the V gene TRBV25-1; unclear D gene. Germline CDR1 reads MGHDK; CDR2 reads SYGVNS. Trimming took 4 bases from V and 5 from J, leaving 8 bases between them. There are 12 residues in the CDR3. DNA of the CDR3: TGTGCCAGCAGTGTTGTCGGGGAGACCCAGTACTTC. Translation: CASSVVGETQYF.

This clone has more than one count but fewer than ten. V and J are TRBV9 and TRBJ1-2; 12 nucleotides line up with TRBD1. Unmatched junction bases numbered 6, after V lost 5 bases and J lost 10 bases. The CDR3 totals 13 residues. The germline V gene encodes CDR1 SGDLS and CDR2 YYNGEE. CDR3 sequence reads: CASRLGQGADYTF. DNA for the CDR3: TGTGCCAGCAGATTGGGACAGGGGGCGGACTACACCTTC.

CDR3 in DNA: TGTGCCAGCAGCAGCCGGGATTACAATGAGCAGTTCTTC. As protein: CASSSRDYNEQFF. The rearrangement joins TRBV9 to TRBJ2-1, with D maybe TRBD2 (5 bases). Germline V gene sequence: CDR1 SGDLS, CDR2 YYNGEE. The CDR3 sequence is 13 residues long. V was cut by 4 bases and J by 4 bases, with 9 bases left in between.

Here the CDR3 reads CASLTGELFF. The CDR3 DNA reads TGTGCCAGCCTAACCGGGGAGCTGTTTTTT. The J gene is TRBJ2-2, the V gene TRBV6-6; D uncertain. CDR1 and CDR2 (germline): MNHNY, SVGAGI (reference sequence). Trimming took 8 bases from V and 5 from J, leaving 3 bases between them. CDR3 length: 10 residues.